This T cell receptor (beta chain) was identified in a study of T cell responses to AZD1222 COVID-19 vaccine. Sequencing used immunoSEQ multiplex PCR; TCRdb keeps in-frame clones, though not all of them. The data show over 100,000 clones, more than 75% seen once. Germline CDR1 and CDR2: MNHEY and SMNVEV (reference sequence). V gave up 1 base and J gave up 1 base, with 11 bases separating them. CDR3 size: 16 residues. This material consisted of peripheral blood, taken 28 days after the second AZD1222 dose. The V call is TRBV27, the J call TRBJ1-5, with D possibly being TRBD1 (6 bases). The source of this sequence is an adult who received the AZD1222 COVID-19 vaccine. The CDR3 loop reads CASSLYAGVSNQPQHF. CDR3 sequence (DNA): TGTGCCAGCAGTTTATACGCAGGGGTGAGCAATCAGCCCCAGCATTTT.